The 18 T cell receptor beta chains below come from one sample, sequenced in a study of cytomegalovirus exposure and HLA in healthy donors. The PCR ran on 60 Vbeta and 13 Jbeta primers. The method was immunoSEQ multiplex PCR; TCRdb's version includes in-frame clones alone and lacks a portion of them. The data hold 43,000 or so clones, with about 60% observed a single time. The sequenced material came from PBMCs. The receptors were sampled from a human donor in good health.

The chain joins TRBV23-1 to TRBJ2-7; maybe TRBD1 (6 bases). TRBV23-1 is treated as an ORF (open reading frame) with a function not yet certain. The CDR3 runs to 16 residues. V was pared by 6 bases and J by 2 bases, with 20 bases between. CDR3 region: CASSPISGTRTYEQYF. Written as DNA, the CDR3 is TGCGCCAGCAGCCCCATCTCAGGGACACGAACCTACGAGCAGTACTTC.

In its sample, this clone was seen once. CDR3 protein: CASSYPPFGYTF. CDR3 DNA: TGTGCCAGCAGTTACCCCCCGTTTGGCTACACCTTC. The rearrangement links TRBV6-5 to TRBJ1-2; D is unclear. CDR1 is MNHEY and CDR2 is SVGAGI in the germline V gene. The germline V and J ends were trimmed by 2 bases and 7 bases, with 8 bases remaining between them. The CDR3 runs 12 residues.

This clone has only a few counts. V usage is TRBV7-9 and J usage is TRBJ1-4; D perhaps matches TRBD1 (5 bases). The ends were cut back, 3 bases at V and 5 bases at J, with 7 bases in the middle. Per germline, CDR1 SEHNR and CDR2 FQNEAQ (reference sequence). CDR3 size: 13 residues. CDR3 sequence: CASSFRENEKLFF. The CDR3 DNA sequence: TGTGCCAGCAGCTTCAGGGAAAATGAAAAACTGTTTTTT.

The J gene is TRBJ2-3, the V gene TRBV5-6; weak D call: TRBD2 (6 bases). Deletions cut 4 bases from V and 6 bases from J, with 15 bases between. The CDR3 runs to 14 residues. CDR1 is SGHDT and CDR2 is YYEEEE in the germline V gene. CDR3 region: CASSRPLAPDTQYF. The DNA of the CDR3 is TGTGCCAGCAGCCGTCCACTAGCACCCGATACGCAGTATTTT.

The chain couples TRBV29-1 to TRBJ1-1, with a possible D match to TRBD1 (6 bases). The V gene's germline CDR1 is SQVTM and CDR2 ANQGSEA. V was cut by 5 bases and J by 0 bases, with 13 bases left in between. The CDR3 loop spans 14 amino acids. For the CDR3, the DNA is TGCAGCGTTCACAGGGTGGGTATGAACACTGAAGCTTTCTTT. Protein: CSVHRVGMNTEAFF.

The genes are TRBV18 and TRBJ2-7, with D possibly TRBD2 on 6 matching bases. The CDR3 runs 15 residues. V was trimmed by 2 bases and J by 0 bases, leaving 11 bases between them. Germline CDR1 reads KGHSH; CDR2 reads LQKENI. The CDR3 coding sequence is TGTGCCAGCTCACCAATGTACGGGAGCTCCTACGAGCAGTACTTC. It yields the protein CASSPMYGSSYEQYF.

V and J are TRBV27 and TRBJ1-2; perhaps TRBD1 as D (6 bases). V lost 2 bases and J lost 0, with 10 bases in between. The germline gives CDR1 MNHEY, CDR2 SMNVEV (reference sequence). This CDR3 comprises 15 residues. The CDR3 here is CASSLRRGSNYGYTF. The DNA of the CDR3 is TGTGCCAGCAGTTTACGCAGGGGTTCTAACTATGGCTACACCTTC.

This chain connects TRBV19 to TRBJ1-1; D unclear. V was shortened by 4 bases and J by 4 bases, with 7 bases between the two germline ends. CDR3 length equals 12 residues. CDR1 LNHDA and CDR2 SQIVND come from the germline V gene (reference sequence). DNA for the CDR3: TGTGCCAGTAGTAACTTCTTCACTGAAGCTTTCTTT. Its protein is CASSNFFTEAFF.

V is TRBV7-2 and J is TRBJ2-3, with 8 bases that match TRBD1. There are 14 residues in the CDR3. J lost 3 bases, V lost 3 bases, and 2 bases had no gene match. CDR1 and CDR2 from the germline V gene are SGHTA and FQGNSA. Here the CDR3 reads CASSFDRGTDTQYF. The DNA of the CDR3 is TGTGCCAGCAGCTTCGACAGGGGAACAGATACGCAGTATTTT.

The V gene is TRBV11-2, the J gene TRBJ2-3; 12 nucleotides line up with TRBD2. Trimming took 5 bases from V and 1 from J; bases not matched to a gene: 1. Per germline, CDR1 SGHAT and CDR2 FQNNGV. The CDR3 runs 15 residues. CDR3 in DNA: TGTGCCAGCAGCCGACTAGCGGGAGGCACAGATACGCAGTATTTT. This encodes CASSRLAGGTDTQYF. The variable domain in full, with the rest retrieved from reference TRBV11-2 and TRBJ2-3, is EAGVAQSPRYKIIEKRQSVAFWCNPISGHATLYWYQQILGQGPKLLIQFQNNGVVDDSQLPKDRFSAERLKGVDSTLKIQPAKLEDSAVYLCASSRLAGGTDTQYFGPGTRLTVL.

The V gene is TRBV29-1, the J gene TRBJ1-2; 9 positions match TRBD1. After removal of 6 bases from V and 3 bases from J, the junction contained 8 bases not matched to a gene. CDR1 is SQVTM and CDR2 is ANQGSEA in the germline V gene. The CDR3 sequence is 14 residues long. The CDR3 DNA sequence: TGCAGCGTGACAGGGGGTGCCACTGACTATGGCTACACCTTC. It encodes CSVTGGATDYGYTF.

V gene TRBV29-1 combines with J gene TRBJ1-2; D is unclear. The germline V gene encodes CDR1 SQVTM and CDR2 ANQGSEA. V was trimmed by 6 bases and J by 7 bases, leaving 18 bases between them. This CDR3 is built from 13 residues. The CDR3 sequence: CSVNPGGLGGYTF. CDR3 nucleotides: TGCAGCGTAAACCCTGGAGGTCTAGGTGGCTACACCTTC. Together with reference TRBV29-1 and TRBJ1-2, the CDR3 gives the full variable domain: SAVISQKPSRDICQRGTSLTIQCQVDSQVTMMFWYRQQPGQSLTLIATANQGSEATYESGFVIDKFPISRPNLTFSTLTVSNMSPEDSSIYLCSVNPGGLGGYTFGSGTRLTVV.

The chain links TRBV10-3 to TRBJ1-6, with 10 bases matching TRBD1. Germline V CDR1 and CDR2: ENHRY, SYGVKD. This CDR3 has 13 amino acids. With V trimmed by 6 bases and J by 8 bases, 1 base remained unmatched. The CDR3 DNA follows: TGTGCCATCAGGGACAGGGGGGATTCACCCCTCCACTTT. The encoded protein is CAIRDRGDSPLHF.

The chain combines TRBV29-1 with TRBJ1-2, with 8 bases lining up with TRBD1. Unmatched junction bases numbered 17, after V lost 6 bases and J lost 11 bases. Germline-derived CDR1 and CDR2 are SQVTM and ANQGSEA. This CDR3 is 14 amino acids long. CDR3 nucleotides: TGCAGCGTAAACCGGGACAGGCCTCTCGGACCATACACCTTC. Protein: CSVNRDRPLGPYTF.

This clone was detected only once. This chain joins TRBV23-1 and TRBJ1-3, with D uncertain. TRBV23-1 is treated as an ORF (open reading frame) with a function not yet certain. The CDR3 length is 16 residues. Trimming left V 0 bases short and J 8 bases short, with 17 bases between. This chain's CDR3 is CASSQSRGERIDTIYF. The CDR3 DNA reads TGCGCCAGCAGTCAATCCCGCGGGGAACGGATTGACACCATATATTTT.

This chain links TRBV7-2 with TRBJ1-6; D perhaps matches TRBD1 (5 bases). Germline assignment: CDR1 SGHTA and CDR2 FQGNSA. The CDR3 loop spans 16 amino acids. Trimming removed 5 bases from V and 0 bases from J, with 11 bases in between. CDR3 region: CASSVDSSSYNSPLHF. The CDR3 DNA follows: TGTGCCAGCAGCGTAGACAGCAGCTCCTATAATTCACCCCTCCACTTT.

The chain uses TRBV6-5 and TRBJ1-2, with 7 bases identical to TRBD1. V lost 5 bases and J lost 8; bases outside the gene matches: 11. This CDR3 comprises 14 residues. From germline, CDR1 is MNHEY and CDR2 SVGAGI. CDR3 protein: CASSIGTAGRGYTF. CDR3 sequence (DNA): TGTGCCAGCAGTATTGGGACAGCAGGGCGAGGCTACACCTTC.

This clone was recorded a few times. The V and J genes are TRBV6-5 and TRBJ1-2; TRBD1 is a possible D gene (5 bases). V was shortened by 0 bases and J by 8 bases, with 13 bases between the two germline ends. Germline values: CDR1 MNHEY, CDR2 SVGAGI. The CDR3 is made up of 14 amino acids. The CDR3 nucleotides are TGTGCCAGCAGTTACTCGGGGGGAGTCTACGGCTACACCTTC. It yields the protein CASSYSGGVYGYTF.